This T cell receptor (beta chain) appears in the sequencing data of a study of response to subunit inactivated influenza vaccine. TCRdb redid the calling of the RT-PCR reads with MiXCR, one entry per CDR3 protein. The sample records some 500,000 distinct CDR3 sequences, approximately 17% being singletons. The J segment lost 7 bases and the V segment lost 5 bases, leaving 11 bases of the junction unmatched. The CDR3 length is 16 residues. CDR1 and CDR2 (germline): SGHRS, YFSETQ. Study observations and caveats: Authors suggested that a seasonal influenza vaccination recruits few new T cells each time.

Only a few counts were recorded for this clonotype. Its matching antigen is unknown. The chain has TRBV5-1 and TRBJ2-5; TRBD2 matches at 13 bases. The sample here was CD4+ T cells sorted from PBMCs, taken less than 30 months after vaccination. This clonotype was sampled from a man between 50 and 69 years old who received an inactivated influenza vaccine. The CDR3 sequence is CASRPGLAGVGGTQYF. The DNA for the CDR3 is TGCGCCAGCAGACCCGGACTAGCGGGGGTCGGGGGGACCCAGTACTTC.